This T cell receptor (beta chain) was retrieved from a study of blood T cell repertoires in COVID-19. Study-wide context: The United States, Italy and Spain were the sources of the acute and convalescent COVID-19 samples. In each case, the material was cDNA or gDNA derived from T cells, B-cell-depleted T cells, or PBMCs.

Per the original data handling: Scientists estimated how many nucleated cells there were by amplifying reference gene primers. Sequencing used immunoSEQ multiplex PCR; TCRdb keeps in-frame clones, though not all of them. The V and J calls and the clone size are those of that table, but D and trimming were determined from the DNA. The profile shows about 70,000 clones, about 80% of them singletons. This CDR3 contains 15 residues. V was pared by 1 base and J by 0 bases, with 10 bases between. Per the germline V gene, CDR1 is SGDLS and CDR2 is YYNGEE. The clonotype comes from a woman in her seventies with acute or convalescent COVID-19. The sequencing sample was made of peripheral blood. The gene calls are TRBV9 and TRBJ1-1, with D possibly matching TRBD1 (5 bases). This CDR3 reads CASSVQPGMNTEAFF. CDR3 bases: TGTGCCAGCAGCGTACAGCCAGGGATGAACACTGAAGCTTTCTTT.